The source of this T cell receptor (beta chain) is a study of relationships among human T cell subsets. Study-wide results and caveats: V, D, J usage, CDR3 length and N-additions were similar across seven subsets. Th1, Th2 and regulatory T cells shared many CDR3 sequences. Over 55% of CD8+ cytotoxic sequences were in clones over 100 reads; regulatory and Th2 had few.

Anti-CD45RO beads selected memory T cells out of the CD45RA-negative fraction. From mRNA, alpha and beta CDR3 regions were amplified using semiquantitative ARM-PCR. ARM-PCR used tagged nested gene-specific primers, then communal superprimers for exponential amplification. TCRdb used MiXCR to reprocess the multiplex PCR reads, holding one entry per CDR3 protein. The sample carries thousands of distinct CDR3 sequences, around 52% recorded once. The length of the CDR3 is 13 residues. V gave up 5 bases and J gave up 5 bases, with 12 bases separating them. This clonotype is labeled medium-sized. What it binds is not known.

The chain links TRBV12-3 or TRBV12-4 to TRBJ2-5; D is undetermined. This sequence originates from a middle-aged man in good health. Sequenced input: memory T cells sorted from blood. The CDR3 reads CASSLSSRETQYF. DNA of the CDR3: TGTGCCAGCAGTCTCTCCTCGAGGGAGACCCAGTACTTC.